The 14 T cell receptor beta chains given below trace back to one sample, sequenced in a study of chemoradiotherapy in HPV16-positive cancers. Profiled with immunoSEQ multiplex PCR; TCRdb holds only in-frame clones, not every one. The table shows 2,500 to 3,500 clones, with 70% to 85% occurring only once. The sequenced sample was tumor tissue, obtained from a patient who underwent chemoradiotherapy. All receptors derive from a human donor with HPV-associated anogenital cancer.

The V and J genes are TRBV27 and TRBJ2-7; tentatively, D is TRBD1 (6 bases). The CDR3 has 14 residues. V gave up 0 bases and J gave up 7 bases, with 13 bases separating them. Germline loops: CDR1 MNHEY, CDR2 SMNVEV (reference sequence). CDR3 region: CASSLSLLQGEQYF. Here the CDR3 DNA reads TGTGCCAGCAGTTTATCGCTCCTACAGGGAGAGCAGTACTTC.

The CDR3 DNA reads as TGTGCCAGCAGTCCCGGTGGCAGGGTACAACGGGCCCTCCACTTT. Translating it yields CASSPGGRVQRALHF. V gene TRBV6-5 combines with J gene TRBJ1-6, with D possibly matching TRBD1 (5 bases). Between the trimmed V and J ends, which lost 5 bases and 14 bases, there was a span of 22 bases. In germline, CDR1 is MNHEY, CDR2 SVGAGI. The CDR3 runs to 15 residues.

The V call is TRBV5-4, the J call TRBJ2-7, with 13 bases fitting TRBD2. Germline V gene data show CDR1 as SGHNT and CDR2 as YYREEE (reference sequence). The junction had 3 bases not matched to a gene; V was cut back by 4 bases and J by 2 bases. The CDR3 totals 15 residues. DNA for the CDR3: TGTGCCAGCAGCCCCGGGACTAGCGGGACCTACGAGCAGTACTTC. Protein: CASSPGTSGTYEQYF. The full variable domain, its missing parts supplied by reference TRBV5-4 and TRBJ2-7, is ETGVTQSPTHLIKTRGQQVTLRCSSQSGHNTVSWYQQALGQGPQFIFQYYREEENGRGNFPPRFSGLQFPNYSSELNVNALELDDSALYLCASSPGTSGTYEQYFGPGTRLTVT.

This clone was counted between two and nine times. This chain links TRBV30 with TRBJ1-2; D may be TRBD1 (6 bases). The CDR3 loop spans 13 amino acids. CDR1 is GTSNPN and CDR2 is SVGIG in the germline V gene (reference sequence). Trimming cost V 5 bases and J 4 bases, with 14 bases left between them. The CDR3 reads CAWEGGPVYGYTF. Written as DNA, the CDR3 is TGTGCCTGGGAGGGGGGTCCCGTCTATGGCTACACCTTC. Looking up the rest from reference TRBV30 and TRBJ1-2 gives the full variable domain: SQTIHQWPATLVQPVGSPLSLECTVEGTSNPNLYWYRQAAGRGLQLLFYSVGIGQISSEVPQNLSASRPQDRQFILSSKKLLLSDSGFYLCAWEGGPVYGYTFGSGTRLTVV.

This chain connects TRBV7-9 to TRBJ2-2; TRBD2 aligns across 8 bases. With 8 bases clipped from V and 6 bases from J, the junction kept 11 bases outside the gene matches. Germline V gene lookup returns CDR1 SEHNR and CDR2 FQNEAQ (reference sequence). The CDR3 totals 15 residues. The CDR3, as DNA: TGTGCCAGCTCCCGACTAGCGCCGTCGGCCGGGGAGCTGTTTTTT. Its translation is CASSRLAPSAGELFF. Filled out from reference TRBV7-9 and TRBJ2-2, the complete variable domain reads DTGVSQNPRHKITKRGQNVTFRCDPISEHNRLYWYRQTLGQGPEFLTYFQNEAQLEKSRLLSDRFSAERPKGSFSTLEIQRTEQGDSAMYLCASSRLAPSAGELFFGEGSRLTVL.

This clone was counted only a few times. Written as DNA, the CDR3 is TGTGCCAGCAGGCAGGGGGCTTTCGAAAAACTGTTTTTT. Translation gives CASRQGAFEKLFF. The rearrangement joins TRBV7-9 to TRBJ1-4; TRBD1 matches at 8 bases. This CDR3 contains 13 residues. The junction had 5 bases not matched to a gene; V was cut back by 6 bases and J by 8 bases. Germline CDR1 and CDR2: SEHNR and FQNEAQ (reference sequence). The variable domain in full, completed from reference TRBV7-9 and TRBJ1-4, reads DTGVSQNPRHKITKRGQNVTFRCDPISEHNRLYWYRQTLGQGPEFLTYFQNEAQLEKSRLLSDRFSAERPKGSFSTLEIQRTEQGDSAMYLCASRQGAFEKLFFGSGTQLSVL.

CDR3 loop: CASSPYNSYNEQFF. The CDR3 DNA sequence: TGCGCCAGCAGCCCTTATAACTCCTACAATGAGCAGTTCTTC. The rearrangement joins TRBV5-1 to TRBJ2-1; D unclear. From germline, CDR1 is SGHRS and CDR2 YFSETQ. V dropped 4 bases and J dropped 0 bases, with 8 bases sitting between them. The CDR3 covers 14 residues.

This chain uses TRBV19 with TRBJ1-5; tentative D call: TRBD1 (6 bases). CDR1 is LNHDA and CDR2 is SQIVND in the germline V gene (reference sequence). CDR3 length equals 14 residues. V gave up 4 bases and J gave up 5 bases, with 12 bases separating them. CDR3 residues: CASSTHGQYQPQHF. DNA of the CDR3: TGTGCCAGTAGTACCCACGGACAGTATCAGCCCCAGCATTTT.

The chain combines TRBV2 with TRBJ2-5; 7 bases map to TRBD1. This CDR3 has 15 amino acids. Per germline, CDR1 SNHLY and CDR2 FYNNEI. The V gene end was trimmed by 4 bases and the J gene end by 0 bases; junction bases not matched to a gene: 5. The CDR3 DNA reads TGTGCCAGCAGTGTGGGACAGAGGAACCAAGAGACCCAGTACTTC. Translated, it gives CASSVGQRNQETQYF.

The chain couples TRBV6-1 to TRBJ1-5, with 11 nucleotides matching TRBD1. Trimming took 4 bases from V and 7 from J; bases not matched to a gene: 6. The CDR3 loop spans 15 amino acids. CDR1 is MNHNS, CDR2 SASEGT, per germline. CDR3: CASSAGQGARQPQHF. The CDR3 DNA is TGTGCCAGCAGTGCCGGACAGGGGGCTCGACAGCCCCAGCATTTT.

The rearrangement links TRBV19 to TRBJ2-1; 12 bases fit TRBD2. Unmatched junction bases numbered 0, after V lost 6 bases and J lost 6 bases. There are 13 residues in the CDR3. Germline assignment: CDR1 LNHDA and CDR2 SQIVND (reference sequence). The CDR3 protein is CASRTSGGNEQFF. In nucleotides, the CDR3 is TGTGCCAGTAGGACTAGCGGGGGCAATGAGCAGTTCTTC.

V is TRBV10-2 and J is TRBJ2-5; maybe TRBD1 (5 bases). The germline gives CDR1 WSHSY, CDR2 SAAADI. Trimming took off 4 bases at V and 5 bases at J, with 14 bases between the two ends. The length of the CDR3 is 14 residues. The CDR3, as DNA: TGCGCCAGCAGTGCTAGTTCTCGACAGGAGACCCAGTACTTC. Residues: CASSASSRQETQYF.

Points on this clone: In the same sample, other DNA sequences code for this CDR3. The chain recombines TRBV18 with TRBJ2-5; 12 nucleotides line up with TRBD1. The CDR3 extends over 17 amino acids. V lost 0 bases and J lost 5; bases outside the gene matches: 7. Germline CDR1 is KGHSH and CDR2 is LQKENI. This chain's CDR3 is CASSPPIKGQGAETQYF. In nucleotides, the CDR3 is TGTGCCAGCTCACCACCGATTAAGGGACAGGGGGCGGAGACCCAGTACTTC.

This clone was recorded a few times. This chain joins TRBV11-3 and TRBJ2-7, with D possibly matching TRBD2 (6 bases). The V gene lost 1 base and the J gene lost 1 base, with 8 bases spanning the gap. There are 14 residues in the CDR3. Germline CDR1 is SGHNT and CDR2 is YENEEA. DNA of the CDR3: TGTGCCAGCAGCTTAGGGCGGGGTTCCTACGAGCAGTACTTC. This sequence encodes CASSLGRGSYEQYF.